This T cell receptor (beta chain) was recorded in a study of T cells in localized non-small cell lung cancer. Study conclusions and caveats: The greatest T cell clonality was found in uninvolved adjacent lung (higher than in tumor). Higher adjacent-lung clonality was associated with shorter survival. Within adjacent lung there appeared a median around 57 of the top 100 tumor clones. A single tumor region was sequenced, leaving heterogeneity possible.

The repertoire was sequenced with immunoSEQ multiplex PCR; TCRdb's copy has only in-frame clones and lacks some. This table has about 3,500 clones, about 29% appearing once. About this clone: As yet, its antigen is unknown.

This CDR3 spans 14 amino acids. The chain links TRBV12-2 to TRBJ1-4. TRBV12-2 is a listed pseudogene. Sequenced material: lung tumor tissue, taken before any cancer treatment. This receptor was taken from a man aged 35-75 years with stage I lung adenocarcinoma. The CDR3 loop is CATSRGGSAEKLFF. The CDR3 DNA sequence: TGTGCCACGTCACGGGGGGGCTCCGCTGAAAAACTGTTTTTT.